These 32 T cell receptor beta chains originate from one sample sequenced in a study of blood T cell repertoires in COVID-19. Assay: immunoSEQ multiplex PCR; the TCRdb copy retains only in-frame clones and omits some. The repertoire holds over 200,000 clones, approximately 87% seen once, with approximately 3.3% in the top ten. Sequencing input: PBMCs or T cells enriched from blood (not recorded which). These receptors originate from a woman aged 50 to 60 in a cohort exposed to, infected with or recovered from COVID-19 (not recorded which).

The genes are TRBV5-5 and TRBJ1-2, with D possibly matching TRBD1 (6 bases). The CDR3 is made up of 15 amino acids. Trimming left V 1 base short and J 4 bases short, with 14 bases between. Germline CDR1 is SGHKS and CDR2 is YYEKEE (reference sequence). CDR3 protein: CASSLYQGQGYGYTF. The CDR3 DNA is TGTGCCAGCAGCTTGTATCAGGGGCAGGGCTATGGCTACACCTTC.

In its sample, this clone is medium-sized (0.01 to 0.1%). This chain links TRBV4-1 with TRBJ2-1; a weak D match, TRBD2 (6 bases). V lost 10 bases and J 7 bases, leaving 23 bases between the germline ends. The CDR3 is 15 residues long. Germline values: CDR1 MGHRA, CDR2 YSYEKL. CDR3 loop: CATTRWRGDVNEQFF. The CDR3 nucleotides are TGCGCCACTACTCGGTGGCGGGGTGATGTGAATGAGCAGTTCTTC.

The chain joins TRBV12-5 to TRBJ2-5, with a tentative D call TRBD2 (6 bases). V dropped 9 bases and J dropped 1 base, with 6 bases sitting between them. CDR1 is LGHNT and CDR2 is FRNRAP in the germline V gene. This CDR3 spans 11 amino acids. The CDR3 here is CARGGQETQYF. CDR3 bases: TGTGCTAGGGGGGGCCAAGAGACCCAGTACTTC.

The chain is built from TRBV4-2 and TRBJ2-7, with 9 bases aligning to TRBD1. Germline V CDR1 and CDR2: LGHNA, YNFKEQ. The V gene end was trimmed by 2 bases and the J gene end by 3 bases; junction bases not matched to a gene: 2. The CDR3 consists of 14 residues. Here the CDR3 DNA reads TGTGCCAGCAGCCAACCGGGACAGGGCTACGAGCAGTACTTC. This codes for CASSQPGQGYEQYF.

The chain joins TRBV5-1 to TRBJ1-2; 10 bases map to TRBD1. Germline lookup yields CDR1 SGHRS and CDR2 YFSETQ. The trim removed 3 bases at V and 8 bases at J, leaving 13 bases unmatched. The CDR3 spans 16 residues. CDR3 protein: CASSSTTGTGARGYTF. The CDR3, as DNA: TGCGCCAGCAGCTCAACCACCGGGACAGGGGCTAGGGGCTACACCTTC.

This sequence joins TRBV4-1 and TRBJ1-1; the D gene is possibly TRBD1 (5 bases). The CDR3 is 15 amino acids. Trimming pared 4 bases from V and 1 base from J, leaving 13 bases between. CDR1 and CDR2 from the germline V gene are MGHRA and YSYEKL. Here the CDR3 reads CASSPPRGRNTEAFF. Here the CDR3 DNA reads TGCGCCAGCAGCCCTCCTAGGGGCAGGAACACTGAAGCTTTCTTT.

This chain uses TRBV20-1 with TRBJ1-2; D gene unclear. Deletions cut 3 bases from V and 8 bases from J, with 10 bases between. Germline loops: CDR1 DFQATT, CDR2 SNEGSKA (reference sequence). This CDR3 is 11 amino acids long. The CDR3 nucleotides are TGCAGTGCTAGGACTGGTTGGGGCTACACCTTC. It codes for CSARTGWGYTF.

The genes are TRBV5-6 and TRBJ2-5, with D tentatively TRBD2 (7 bases). The germline V gene encodes CDR1 SGHDT and CDR2 YYEEEE. Deletions cut 2 bases from V and 5 bases from J, with 10 bases between. There are 13 residues in the CDR3. CDR3 protein: CASSFGGRETQYF. The CDR3 nucleotides are TGTGCCAGCAGCTTCGGGGGGCGGGAGACCCAGTACTTC. The full variable domain, its missing parts supplied by reference TRBV5-6 and TRBJ2-5, is DAGVTQSPTHLIKTRGQQVTLRCSPKSGHDTVSWYQQALGQGPQFIFQYYEEEERQRGNFPDRFSGHQFPNYSSELNVNALLLGDSALYLCASSFGGRETQYFGPGTRLLVL.

The genes are TRBV5-1 and TRBJ2-2; tentatively, D is TRBD1 (6 bases). Trimming shortened V by 4 bases and J by 3 bases, and 13 bases separated the two germline ends. Germline loops: CDR1 SGHRS, CDR2 YFSETQ. The CDR3 is 15 residues long. CDR3 region: CASSKQGTDTGELFF. The CDR3 nucleotides are TGCGCCAGCAGCAAACAGGGAACGGACACCGGGGAGCTGTTTTTT.

The rearrangement links TRBV5-1 to TRBJ1-6, with a weak D call TRBD1 (5 bases). CDR1 and CDR2 from the germline V gene are SGHRS and YFSETQ. V was cut by 5 bases and J by 10 bases, with 13 bases left in between. The CDR3 contains 13 residues. CDR3 DNA: TGCGCCAGCAGTACTACAGGAAGGTCACCCCTCCACTTT. Amino acids: CASSTTGRSPLHF.

The chain is built from TRBV3-1 (or the pseudogene TRBV3-2) and TRBJ1-6; 8 bases match TRBD1. Losses at the gene ends were 6 bases for V and 10 bases for J; bases not matched to a gene: 8. This CDR3 has 14 residues. Germline V gene lookup returns CDR1 LGHDT and CDR2 YNNKEL (reference sequence). Here the CDR3 DNA reads TGTGCCAGCAGGGGGGCAGGGGGCCAGTCACCCCTCCACTTT. It translates to CASRGAGGQSPLHF.

The genes are TRBV9 and TRBJ2-1; 12 bases align to TRBD2. CDR3 length equals 19 residues. From germline, CDR1 is SGDLS and CDR2 YYNGEE. The V gene end was trimmed by 2 bases and the J gene end by 0 bases; junction bases not matched to a gene: 9. The CDR3 loop reads CASSVALAGGLASYNEQFF. CDR3 sequence (DNA): TGTGCCAGCAGCGTGGCACTAGCGGGGGGCTTGGCCTCCTACAATGAGCAGTTCTTC.

This chain uses TRBV6-5 with TRBJ2-5, with 9 bases fitting TRBD2. V was pared by 11 bases and J by 5 bases, with 12 bases of the junction left unmatched. The CDR3 is 14 amino acids. The germline gives CDR1 MNHEY, CDR2 SVGAGI. The CDR3 loop reads CAGPTAGGVETQYF. DNA for the CDR3: TGTGCCGGGCCGACAGCGGGGGGAGTGGAGACCCAGTACTTC.

The chain uses TRBV19 and TRBJ1-5, with TRBD1 matching over 9 bases. V gave up 2 bases and J gave up 5 bases; unmatched junction bases: 4. The germline V gene encodes CDR1 LNHDA and CDR2 SQIVND (reference sequence). There are 15 residues in the CDR3. CDR3 nucleotides: TGTGCCAGTAGTATAAGGGACAGGGTCCATCAGCCCCAGCATTTT. It translates to CASSIRDRVHQPQHF.

The V call is TRBV9, the J call TRBJ2-1, with 8 bases matching TRBD2. This CDR3 has 16 residues. V dropped 0 bases and J dropped 5; count of bases not matched to a gene: 7. The V gene's germline CDR1 is SGDLS and CDR2 YYNGEE. The CDR3 loop reads CASSVAGAGADNEQFF. DNA of the CDR3: TGTGCCAGCAGCGTAGCGGGAGCGGGGGCGGACAATGAGCAGTTCTTC.

On this clone itself: Germline is not matched at one junction end, which may reflect a read error. J is TRBJ1-2 and V is TRBV6-1; TRBD1 matches at 8 bases. The CDR3 totals 15 residues. In germline, CDR1 is MNHNS, CDR2 SASEGT. The CDR3 loop is CASSEGDRRNYGYTF. The CDR3 DNA follows: TGTGCCAGCAGCGAAGGGGACAGGAGAAACTATGGCTACACCTTC.

The chain employs TRBV11-2 and TRBJ2-7; 8 bases are shared with TRBD2. Germline CDR1 and CDR2: SGHAT and FQNNGV. This CDR3 is 17 amino acids long. The J segment lost 4 bases and the V segment lost 3 bases, leaving 14 bases of the junction unmatched. The CDR3, as DNA: TGTGCCAGCAGCTTGCCCGCTTTCGGGGGGGCAAGGTACGAGCAGTACTTC. This codes for CASSLPAFGGARYEQYF.

The count of this clone is one. V and J are TRBV6-5 and TRBJ1-1; a possible D gene is TRBD1 (6 bases). The ends were cut back, 5 bases at V and 5 bases at J, with 12 bases in the middle. CDR1 and CDR2 (germline): MNHEY, SVGAGI. The CDR3 is 13 amino acids. The CDR3 spells CASSPGAQTEAFF. In nucleotides, the CDR3 is TGTGCCAGCAGTCCAGGGGCGCAAACTGAAGCTTTCTTT.

V is TRBV3-1 (or the pseudogene TRBV3-2) and J is TRBJ1-1; no clear D. The CDR3 totals 12 residues. Germline V CDR1 and CDR2: LGHDT, YNNKEL (reference sequence). The V and J ends lost 2 bases and 1 base respectively, with 2 bases between them. CDR3: CASSQRNTEAFF. The CDR3 coding sequence is TGTGCCAGCAGCCAACGGAACACTGAAGCTTTCTTT.

This clone was counted only a few times. The V gene is TRBV7-9, the J gene TRBJ2-1; the match to TRBD1 covers 9 bases. The trim removed 6 bases at V and 4 bases at J, leaving 7 bases unmatched. This CDR3 contains 15 residues. Germline V gene sequence: CDR1 SEHNR, CDR2 FQNEAQ (reference sequence). CDR3 nucleotide sequence: TGTGCCAGCAGATATGACAGGGGGGGTTACAATGAGCAGTTCTTC. Translating gives CASRYDRGGYNEQFF.

The chain uses TRBV3-1 (or the pseudogene TRBV3-2) and TRBJ2-5; 13 bases fit TRBD2. Looked up from germline, CDR1 is LGHDT and CDR2 is YNNKEL (reference sequence). This CDR3 has 16 residues. After removal of 4 bases from V and 1 base from J, the junction contained 3 bases not matched to a gene. The CDR3, as DNA: TGTGCCAGCAGCCCTGGGACTAGCGGGGCCCAAGAGACCCAGTACTTC. Encoded protein: CASSPGTSGAQETQYF.

The chain uses TRBV2 and TRBJ1-5; the match to TRBD1 covers 9 bases. CDR1 is SNHLY, CDR2 FYNNEI, per germline. This CDR3 has 16 amino acids. J gave up 7 bases and V 6 bases, and 13 bases lay outside the gene matches. CDR3 in DNA: TGTGCCAGCAGCGCGGCCGGGACAGGGAACCGGCAGCCCCAGCATTTT. Encoded protein: CASSAAGTGNRQPQHF.

The chain couples TRBV6-5 to TRBJ1-1, with TRBD1 matching over 10 bases. The ends lost 4 bases at V and 11 bases at J; junction bases unmatched: 4. This CDR3 is built from 12 residues. The germline CDR1 and CDR2 sequences are MNHEY and SVGAGI. The CDR3 DNA reads as TGTGCCAGCAGTTCACCGGGACAGGGGGCTTTCTTT. It encodes CASSSPGQGAFF.

The V and J genes are TRBV30 and TRBJ1-1; 7 nucleotides match TRBD1. V dropped 5 bases and J dropped 10; count of bases not matched to a gene: 13. Germline CDR1 and CDR2: GTSNPN and SVGIG (reference sequence). The CDR3 spans 13 residues. The CDR3 protein is CAWAGQTVKRAFF. The CDR3 nucleotides are TGTGCCTGGGCGGGACAGACCGTGAAGCGAGCTTTCTTT. Complete variable domain (other parts from reference TRBV30 and TRBJ1-1): SQTIHQWPATLVQPVGSPLSLECTVEGTSNPNLYWYRQAAGRGLQLLFYSVGIGQISSEVPQNLSASRPQDRQFILSSKKLLLSDSGFYLCAWAGQTVKRAFFGQGTRLTVV.

This clone appeared many times. In nucleotides, the CDR3 is TGTGCCAGCAGTTACTCACAGGGCAATCAGCCCCAGCATTTT. Translation: CASSYSQGNQPQHF. This chain connects TRBV6-5 to TRBJ1-5; a possible D gene is TRBD1 (5 bases). Germline loops: CDR1 MNHEY, CDR2 SVGAGI. This CDR3 is built from 14 residues. The V end lost 0 bases, the J end lost 2 bases, and 5 bases lay between the germline ends.

The chain combines TRBV4-2 with TRBJ2-5; no reliable D call. Between the trimmed V and J ends, which lost 1 base and 5 bases, there was a span of 8 bases. The CDR3 is 13 residues long. The germline V gene has CDR1 LGHNA and CDR2 YNFKEQ. The CDR3 nucleotides read TGTGCCAGCAGCCAAGCCCCGCGGGAGACCCAGTACTTC. This encodes CASSQAPRETQYF.

The chain is built from TRBV15 and TRBJ1-6; TRBD1 might be the D (6 bases). Germline V gene lookup returns CDR1 LNHNV and CDR2 YYDKDF (reference sequence). This CDR3 has 16 amino acids. Trimming stripped 8 bases from V and 7 bases from J, with 21 bases between. The CDR3, as DNA: TGTGCCACCGGCACTTTGGGCTCGAGGGGGAATTCACCCCTCCACTTT. Translation gives CATGTLGSRGNSPLHF.

As for this clone: The same CDR3 also results from other DNA sequences found in this sample. The genes are TRBV5-1 and TRBJ1-1; no firm D call. The V and J ends lost 2 bases and 0 bases respectively, with 5 bases between them. Germline V gives CDR1 SGHRS, CDR2 YFSETQ. The CDR3 totals 13 residues. CDR3 residues: CASSFELNTEAFF. CDR3 in DNA: TGCGCCAGCAGCTTTGAGTTGAACACTGAAGCTTTCTTT.

This sequence joins TRBV30 and TRBJ2-3, with TRBD1 identical over 7 bases. The CDR3 covers 12 residues. Germline assignment: CDR1 GTSNPN and CDR2 SVGIG (reference sequence). J was trimmed by 6 bases and V by 5 bases; bases with no gene match: 5. In DNA form, the CDR3 reads TGTGCCTGGGGGGGACAGACGGATACGCAGTATTTT. Its translation: CAWGGQTDTQYF.

In its sample, this clone was seen a few times. The gene calls are TRBV7-2 and TRBJ1-6, with D perhaps matching TRBD1 (5 bases). The germline V gene has CDR1 SGHTA and CDR2 FQGNSA. The CDR3 has 18 amino acids. Between the trimmed V and J ends, which lost 1 base and 0 bases, there was a span of 13 bases. The CDR3 sequence: CASSLGGGWTSYNSPLHF. DNA of the CDR3: TGTGCCAGCAGCTTAGGGGGGGGTTGGACCTCCTATAATTCACCCCTCCACTTT.

The CDR3 spells CASSFYRFFSYEQYF. In nucleotides, the CDR3 is TGCGCCAGCAGCTTCTATAGATTCTTCTCCTACGAGCAGTACTTC. J is TRBJ2-7 and V is TRBV5-1, with unresolved D. Germline-derived CDR1 and CDR2 are SGHRS and YFSETQ. The CDR3 covers 15 residues. Trimming pared 2 bases from V and 0 bases from J, leaving 12 bases between.

This chain uses TRBV3-1 (or the pseudogene TRBV3-2) with TRBJ2-2, with 10 nucleotides matching TRBD1. V was pared by 5 bases and J by 3 bases, with 6 bases of the junction left unmatched. The CDR3 spans 16 residues. The germline V gene encodes CDR1 LGHDT and CDR2 YNNKEL (reference sequence). The DNA for the CDR3 is TGTGCCAGCAGCGCCCCCGGGACAGGGGACACCGGGGAGCTGTTTTTT. Residues: CASSAPGTGDTGELFF.